The 17 T cell receptor beta chains reported below all come from one sample, sequenced in a study of early T cells in non-severe SARS-CoV-2 infection. TCRdb used MiXCR to reprocess the 5' RACE reads, holding one entry per CDR3 protein. Among about 37,000 distinct CDR3 sequences listed, 5.8% were seen once. Specimen: whole blood. All receptors come from an adult who was a healthcare worker with PCR-confirmed SARS-CoV-2 infection or an uninfected control (not recorded which).

In this sample, this clonotype turned up many times. J is TRBJ2-7 and V is TRBV7-8, with TRBD1 as a possible D gene (6 bases). Germline-derived CDR1 and CDR2 are SGHVS and FQNEAQ. Trimming took off 6 bases at V and 0 bases at J, with 12 bases between the two ends. The CDR3 length is 14 residues. The chain's CDR3 is CASSSRQASYEQYF. The CDR3 coding sequence is TGTGCCAGCAGTTCCAGACAGGCCTCCTACGAGCAGTACTTC.

The V call is TRBV12-5, the J call TRBJ2-2, with a weak D call TRBD1 (5 bases). Trimming shortened V by 5 bases and J by 7 bases, and 8 bases separated the two germline ends. CDR1 and CDR2 (germline): LGHNT, FRNRAP. The CDR3 has 12 amino acids. CDR3 DNA: TGTGCTAGTGGTCCTGGACACGGGGAGCTGTTTTTT. This codes for CASGPGHGELFF. The entire variable domain, with the rest obtained from reference TRBV12-5 and TRBJ2-2, is as follows: DARVTQTPRHKVTEMGQEVTMRCQPILGHNTVFWYRQTMMQGLELLAYFRNRAPLDDSGMPKDRFSAEMPDATLATLKIQPSEPRDSAVYFCASGPGHGELFFGEGSRLTVL.

The chain combines TRBV28 with TRBJ2-3; D is uncertain. The CDR3 extends over 11 amino acids. The germline V gene has CDR1 MDHEN and CDR2 SYDVKM. V dropped 6 bases and J dropped 5 bases, with 6 bases sitting between them. Here the CDR3 DNA reads TGTGCCAGCAGCCTCTTAGATACGCAGTATTTT. Residues: CASSLLDTQYF.

This clonotype showed up many times. The rearrangement joins TRBV13 to TRBJ2-7; 8 bases map to TRBD1. Germline V lookup: CDR1 PRHDT, CDR2 FYEKMQ (reference sequence). V shed 8 bases and J 3 bases; nucleotides not matched to a gene: 15. This CDR3 comprises 16 residues. CDR3 loop: CASGLGASGQGYEQYF. CDR3 nucleotides: TGTGCCAGCGGGTTAGGGGCCTCCGGACAGGGCTACGAGCAGTACTTC.

This clonotype was counted many times. The V gene is TRBV6-1, the J gene TRBJ2-5, with 7 nucleotides matching TRBD2. This CDR3 has 14 residues. Trimming removed 8 bases from V and 2 bases from J; junction bases left unmatched: 8. The germline CDR1 and CDR2 sequences are MNHNS and SASEGT. DNA of the CDR3: TGTGCCAGCGCCCCCACTAGCGTTCAAGAGACCCAGTACTTC. Translating gives CASAPTSVQETQYF.

Many counts were recorded for this clonotype. The chain employs TRBV10-3 and TRBJ2-7; 10 nucleotides line up with TRBD2. With 8 bases clipped from V and 0 bases from J, the junction kept 4 bases outside the gene matches. CDR1 and CDR2 (germline): ENHRY, SYGVKD. CDR3 length: 14 amino acids. The CDR3 sequence is CAIAAGGTSYEQYF. CDR3 DNA sequence: TGTGCCATCGCAGCGGGAGGGACCTCCTACGAGCAGTACTTC.

This clonotype was detected many times. The J gene is TRBJ2-1, the V gene TRBV10-3, with 7 bases aligning to TRBD2. The CDR3 spans 16 residues. Germline CDR1 and CDR2: ENHRY and SYGVKD. The ends lost 2 bases at V and 2 bases at J; junction bases unmatched: 6. This CDR3 reads CAISEPGGGAYNEQFF. Here the CDR3 DNA reads TGTGCCATCAGTGAGCCGGGAGGAGGGGCCTACAATGAGCAGTTCTTC.

This clonotype has more than one count but fewer than ten. The chain carries TRBV10-3 and TRBJ2-2; TRBD2 matches at 7 bases. Germline values: CDR1 ENHRY, CDR2 SYGVKD. The CDR3 consists of 14 residues. Losses at the gene ends were 7 bases for V and 3 bases for J; bases not matched to a gene: 5. The CDR3 loop reads CAITREPHTGELFF. In DNA form, the CDR3 reads TGTGCCATCACGCGGGAGCCTCACACCGGGGAGCTGTTTTTT.

This clonotype was found many times. This rearrangement joins TRBV19 to TRBJ1-4; 11 nucleotides align to TRBD1. The V gene end was trimmed by 5 bases and the J gene end by 8 bases; junction bases not matched to a gene: 7. The CDR3 has 15 residues. CDR1 LNHDA and CDR2 SQIVND come from the germline V gene (reference sequence). CDR3 sequence (DNA): TGTGCCAGTAGTCAACCCGGGACAGGGGGGGAAAAACTGTTTTTT. Encoded protein: CASSQPGTGGEKLFF.

Many counts were recorded for this clonotype. The chain joins TRBV19 to TRBJ2-3; D is ambiguous. Germline-derived CDR1 and CDR2 are LNHDA and SQIVND (reference sequence). The CDR3 totals 12 residues. Trimming shortened V by 6 bases and J by 5 bases, and 9 bases separated the two germline ends. The CDR3 nucleotides are TGTGCCAGTAGGGATCAGCGAGATACGCAGTATTTT. As protein: CASRDQRDTQYF.

Many counts were recorded for this clonotype. This chain connects TRBV20-1 to TRBJ2-1, with 11 bases lining up with TRBD2. Germline V lookup: CDR1 DFQATT, CDR2 SNEGSKA (reference sequence). This CDR3 contains 14 residues. Losses at the gene ends were 5 bases for V and 4 bases for J; bases not matched to a gene: 4. CDR3 sequence reads: CSADRLAGYNEQFF. In nucleotides, the CDR3 is TGCAGTGCTGACCGACTAGCGGGGTACAATGAGCAGTTCTTC.

This clonotype was counted many times. The V call is TRBV19, the J call TRBJ1-1; no definite D call. Germline V gene lookup returns CDR1 LNHDA and CDR2 SQIVND (reference sequence). Trimming cost V 3 bases and J 4 bases, with 9 bases left between them. The CDR3 runs to 13 residues. In DNA, the CDR3 is TGTGCCAGTAGTATCGAGTGGAGCACTGAAGCTTTCTTT. Residues: CASSIEWSTEAFF.

In its sample, this clonotype was seen a few times. The chain recombines TRBV4-3 with TRBJ1-2; tentatively, D is TRBD1 (6 bases). Germline CDR1 reads LGHNA; CDR2 reads YSLEER. CDR3 length: 15 amino acids. The V end lost 4 bases, the J end lost 6 bases, and 18 bases lay between the germline ends. The CDR3 loop reads CASSLRNRDSDGYTF. The CDR3 DNA reads TGCGCCAGCAGCCTTAGAAACAGGGACTCAGATGGCTACACCTTC.

This clonotype occurred many times. The chain combines TRBV20-1 with TRBJ1-4; no firm D call. The CDR3 covers 12 residues. V was pared by 3 bases and J by 4 bases, with 6 bases between. From germline, CDR1 is DFQATT and CDR2 SNEGSKA (reference sequence). In DNA, the CDR3 is TGCAGTGCTAGTGCCAGTAATGAAAAACTGTTTTTT. Translated, it gives CSASASNEKLFF.

This clonotype was detected many times. This chain uses TRBV10-3 with TRBJ2-2; D may be TRBD2 (5 bases). V dropped 0 bases and J dropped 0 bases, with 11 bases sitting between them. Germline loops: CDR1 ENHRY, CDR2 SYGVKD. This CDR3 has 17 residues. This CDR3 reads CAISESVAPTNTGELFF. CDR3 DNA sequence: TGTGCCATCAGTGAGTCCGTAGCGCCTACGAACACCGGGGAGCTGTTTTTT.

This clonotype was seen at least ten times. The CDR3 sequence: CASSNLLGAATQETQYF. DNA for the CDR3: TGTGCCAGCAGCAACCTACTCGGGGCAGCCACACAAGAGACCCAGTACTTC. The rearrangement joins TRBV5-4 to TRBJ2-5; the D gene could be TRBD1 or TRBD2 (5 bases each). V lost 4 bases and J 2 bases, leaving 21 bases between the germline ends. The CDR3 is made up of 17 amino acids. Germline V gene data show CDR1 as SGHNT and CDR2 as YYREEE (reference sequence).

The rearrangement uses TRBV28 and TRBJ2-3, with D possibly being TRBD2 (6 bases). V dropped 6 bases and J dropped 9 bases, with 16 bases sitting between them. The length of the CDR3 is 13 residues. Germline CDR1 reads MDHEN; CDR2 reads SYDVKM. CDR3 in DNA: TGTGCCAGCAGAATGGACGGCGGGGAAACGCAGTATTTT. As protein: CASRMDGGETQYF. The whole variable domain, filled in from reference TRBV28 and TRBJ2-3, reads DVKVTQSSRYLVKRTGEKVFLECVQDMDHENMFWYRQDPGLGLRLIYFSYDVKMKEKGDIPEGYSVSREKKERFSLILESASTNQTSMYLCASRMDGGETQYFGPGTRLTVL.